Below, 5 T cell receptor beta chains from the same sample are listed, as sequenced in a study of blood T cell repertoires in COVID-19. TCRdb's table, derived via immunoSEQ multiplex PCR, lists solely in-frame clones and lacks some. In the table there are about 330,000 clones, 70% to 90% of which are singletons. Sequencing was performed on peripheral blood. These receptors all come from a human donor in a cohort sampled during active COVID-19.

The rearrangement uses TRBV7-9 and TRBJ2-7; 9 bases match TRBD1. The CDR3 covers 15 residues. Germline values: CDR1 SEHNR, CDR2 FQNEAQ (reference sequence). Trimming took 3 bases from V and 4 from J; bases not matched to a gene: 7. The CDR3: CASSFLGQGLYEQYF. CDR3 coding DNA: TGTGCCAGCAGCTTCCTGGGACAGGGATTATACGAGCAGTACTTC.

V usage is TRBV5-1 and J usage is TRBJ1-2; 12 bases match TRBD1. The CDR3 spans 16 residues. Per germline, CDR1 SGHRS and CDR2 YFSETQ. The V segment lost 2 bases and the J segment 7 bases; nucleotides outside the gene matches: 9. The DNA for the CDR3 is TGCGCCAGCAGCTTAGATCCGGGACAGGGGGCGTCTGGCTACACCTTC. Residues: CASSLDPGQGASGYTF.

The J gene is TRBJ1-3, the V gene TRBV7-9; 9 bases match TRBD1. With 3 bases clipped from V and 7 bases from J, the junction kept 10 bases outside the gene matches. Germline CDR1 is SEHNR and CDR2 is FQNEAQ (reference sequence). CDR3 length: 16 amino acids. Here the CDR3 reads CASSFGAGQGFNTIYF. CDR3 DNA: TGTGCCAGCAGCTTTGGCGCAGGACAGGGGTTCAACACCATATATTTT.

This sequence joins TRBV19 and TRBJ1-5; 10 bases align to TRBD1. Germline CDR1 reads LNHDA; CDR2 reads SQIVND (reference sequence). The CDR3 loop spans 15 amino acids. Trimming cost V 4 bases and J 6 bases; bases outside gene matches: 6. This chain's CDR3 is CASSNSDRGTQPQHF. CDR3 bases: TGTGCCAGTAGTAATTCGGACAGGGGGACTCAGCCCCAGCATTTT.

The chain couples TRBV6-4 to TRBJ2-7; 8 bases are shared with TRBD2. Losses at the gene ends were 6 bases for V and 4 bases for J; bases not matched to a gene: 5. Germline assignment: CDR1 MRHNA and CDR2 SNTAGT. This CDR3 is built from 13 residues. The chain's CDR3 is CASSVRGGYEQYF. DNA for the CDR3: TGTGCCAGCAGCGTACGGGGGGGGTACGAGCAGTACTTC.